This T cell receptor (beta chain) was identified during a study of T cell repertoires in cytomegalovirus infection. A word on this clonotype: Its target is not known.

The V gene lost 8 bases and the J gene lost 5 bases, with 24 bases spanning the gap. The CDR3 sequence is 16 residues long. The germline V gene encodes CDR1 SEHNR and CDR2 FQNEAQ (reference sequence). TCRdb reprocessed the reads via MiXCR and lists one record per CDR3 protein. Counted here are around 500,000 distinct CDR3 sequences, under 45% occurring once; the ten biggest clones make up around 44%. Specimen: cultured PBMCs, collected from culture after CMV antigen stimulation. The V gene is TRBV7-9, the J gene TRBJ2-5; perhaps TRBD2 as D (6 bases). The TCR sequence derives from a human donor in good health (CMV status not recorded). Some clones in this sample may be carry-over from other donors' samples. The CDR3 is CASPSEGMPPFETQYF. CDR3 coding DNA: TGTGCCAGCCCGTCGGAGGGAATGCCACCGTTCGAGACCCAGTACTTC.